Below, 17 T cell receptor beta chains from the same sample are listed, as sequenced in a study of CD8 T cells in Susac syndrome. Random hexamers primed reverse transcription of about 0.45 to 1 ug RNA. MiXCR, run by TCRdb on the immunoSEQ multiplex PCR reads, gives a single entry per CDR3 protein. This sample has about 210,000 distinct CDR3 sequences, with nearly 97% found just once. Sequencing was done on a sample of CD4+ T cells from PBMCs. The receptors derive from a human donor with multiple sclerosis.

The table lists this clonotype with a count of one. V is TRBV30 and J is TRBJ1-4, with TRBD1 as a possible D gene (6 bases). From germline, CDR1 is GTSNPN and CDR2 SVGIG (reference sequence). V gave up 7 bases and J gave up 4 bases, with 19 bases separating them. The length of the CDR3 is 15 residues. The CDR3 DNA follows: TGTGCCTCCAACCTACAGGGAGGGCTTAATGAAAAACTGTTTTTT. Translation: CASNLQGGLNEKLFF.

V and J are TRBV3-1 and TRBJ2-2; D not certain. Between the trimmed V and J ends, which lost 2 bases and 1 base, there was a span of 2 bases. The CDR3 is 13 amino acids. Germline V CDR1 and CDR2: LGHDT, YNNKEL (reference sequence). As DNA, the CDR3 is TGTGCCAGCAGCCAATTGAACACCGGGGAGCTGTTTTTT. Its protein product is CASSQLNTGELFF.

This rearrangement joins TRBV20-1 to TRBJ2-7, with 10 bases that match TRBD2. V lost 1 base to trimming and J lost 3 bases; unmatched junction nucleotides: 3. This CDR3 region has 14 residues. Germline V gene data show CDR1 as DFQATT and CDR2 as SNEGSKA (reference sequence). The CDR3 DNA follows: TGCAGTGCTAGAGTCCCTAGCGGGAGCTACGAGCAGTACTTC. Translated, it gives CSARVPSGSYEQYF.

V and J are TRBV2 and TRBJ2-7, with D possibly matching TRBD2 (6 bases). Germline CDR1 SNHLY, CDR2 FYNNEI. The CDR3 consists of 13 residues. Deletions cut 6 bases from V and 0 bases from J, with 9 bases between. CDR3 DNA sequence: TGTGCCAGCAGGAGGACTATCTCCTACGAGCAGTACTTC. It codes for CASRRTISYEQYF.

The rearrangement joins TRBV29-1 to TRBJ1-3, with 7 bases identical to TRBD1. V trimming: 7 bases; J trimming: 0 bases; junction bases outside the gene matches: 6. The CDR3 loop spans 14 amino acids. Germline V CDR1 and CDR2: SQVTM, ANQGSEA. The CDR3 DNA is TGCAGCGGCCGGGACAGTGACTCTGGAAACACCATATATTTT. It yields the protein CSGRDSDSGNTIYF.

The V gene is TRBV20-1, the J gene TRBJ2-1; 12 bases fit TRBD2. CDR3 length equals 14 residues. Germline V gene data show CDR1 as DFQATT and CDR2 as SNEGSKA (reference sequence). J lost 5 bases, V lost 1 base, and 0 bases had no gene match. DNA for the CDR3: TGCAGTGCTAGAGGACTAGCGGGAGACAATGAGCAGTTCTTC. Translating gives CSARGLAGDNEQFF.

This rearrangement joins TRBV29-1 to TRBJ2-7, with D perhaps assigned TRBD1 or TRBD2 (5 bases each). Trimming pared 6 bases from V and 3 bases from J, leaving 18 bases between. CDR1 is SQVTM and CDR2 is ANQGSEA in the germline V gene. The CDR3 consists of 14 residues. This CDR3 is CSVGGSGRNYEQYF. The CDR3 DNA is TGCAGCGTGGGTGGGTCGGGACGTAACTACGAGCAGTACTTC.

This chain joins TRBV29-1 and TRBJ2-7, with no clear D. The CDR3 totals 14 residues. Between the trimmed V and J ends, which lost 2 bases and 2 bases, there was a span of 13 bases. Germline V lookup: CDR1 SQVTM, CDR2 ANQGSEA. DNA for the CDR3: TGCAGCGTTGAACTCCCGAAGATCCCCTACGAGCAGTACTTC. It codes for CSVELPKIPYEQYF.

The V call is TRBV7-9, the J call TRBJ2-5; D is uncertain. The CDR3 totals 14 residues. Trimming left V 4 bases short and J 3 bases short, with 12 bases between. Germline V gene data show CDR1 as SEHNR and CDR2 as FQNEAQ (reference sequence). CDR3 nucleotide sequence: TGTGCCAGCAGCTCGGTTAGGATCGAAGAGACCCAGTACTTC. Translation gives CASSSVRIEETQYF. Full variable domain (remainder filled in from reference TRBV7-9 and TRBJ2-5): DTGVSQNPRHKITKRGQNVTFRCDPISEHNRLYWYRQTLGQGPEFLTYFQNEAQLEKSRLLSDRFSAERPKGSFSTLEIQRTEQGDSAMYLCASSSVRIEETQYFGPGTRLLVL.

The chain carries TRBV6-6 and TRBJ2-5, with D possibly TRBD1 on 6 matching bases. The CDR3 contains 15 residues. Trimming took 6 bases from V and 4 from J, leaving 18 bases between them. Per the germline V gene, CDR1 is MNHNY and CDR2 is SVGAGI (reference sequence). The CDR3 coding sequence is TGTGCCAGCAGGAAACAGGGCGCCGCTGTAGAGACCCAGTACTTC. Translated: CASRKQGAAVETQYF.

CDR3 bases: TGTGCCAGCAGCCGTTGGGGTGAGGTCTCTGAGCAGTTCTTC. This encodes CASSRWGEVSEQFF. V and J are TRBV3-1 and TRBJ2-1; no definite D call. Per germline, CDR1 LGHDT and CDR2 YNNKEL (reference sequence). V dropped 4 bases and J dropped 9 bases, with 16 bases sitting between them. The CDR3 runs 14 residues.

V usage is TRBV12-3 or TRBV12-4 and J usage is TRBJ2-3, with a weak D call TRBD2 (5 bases). Trimming shortened V by 3 bases and J by 0 bases, and 10 bases separated the two germline ends. CDR3 size: 15 residues. The CDR3 loop is CASSFGLGSTDTQYF. For the CDR3, the DNA is TGTGCCAGCAGTTTCGGACTGGGAAGCACAGATACGCAGTATTTT.

This chain links TRBV15 with TRBJ1-5; TRBD1 matches 7 bases. The length of the CDR3 is 16 residues. Germline V CDR1 and CDR2: LNHNV, YYDKDF (reference sequence). V gave up 5 bases and J gave up 5 bases; unmatched junction bases: 12. The CDR3 sequence: CATSGGNRGRYQPQHF. CDR3 bases: TGTGCCACCAGCGGGGGGAACAGGGGACGGTATCAGCCCCAGCATTTT.

V gene TRBV6-5 combines with J gene TRBJ1-1; D possibly corresponds to TRBD1 (5 bases). The germline gives CDR1 MNHEY, CDR2 SVGAGI. The CDR3 loop spans 16 amino acids. Trimming removed 0 bases from V and 0 bases from J, with 11 bases in between. The CDR3, as DNA: TGTGCCAGCAGTTACTCGGGGGTGTGGATGAACACTGAAGCTTTCTTT. This codes for CASSYSGVWMNTEAFF.

This clonotype was recorded once. The chain recombines TRBV30 with TRBJ2-1; D ambiguous. V lost 4 bases to trimming and J lost 2 bases, with 9 bases between them. Germline-derived CDR1 and CDR2 are GTSNPN and SVGIG (reference sequence). The CDR3 is 13 residues long. CDR3 sequence reads: CAWILGPYNEQFF. CDR3 nucleotides: TGTGCCTGGATTCTAGGCCCCTACAATGAGCAGTTCTTC.

This chain uses TRBV9 with TRBJ2-4, with TRBD2 matching over 7 bases. There are 19 residues in the CDR3. The V and J ends lost 3 bases and 3 bases, in that order; junction bases with no gene match: 18. The germline V gene has CDR1 SGDLS and CDR2 YYNGEE. The CDR3 region is CASSARGTGEGTGKNIQYF. The CDR3 DNA follows: TGTGCCAGCAGCGCCCGGGGCACCGGGGAGGGTACGGGCAAAAACATTCAGTACTTC.

This chain's CDR3 is CASTSSINQPQHF. The CDR3 nucleotides read TGTGCCAGCACAAGCTCTATCAATCAGCCCCAGCATTTT. J is TRBJ1-5 and V is TRBV28; D is unresolved. This CDR3 has 13 residues. Trimming pared 7 bases from V and 3 bases from J, leaving 10 bases between. Germline CDR1 reads MDHEN; CDR2 reads SYDVKM.